Listed below are T cell receptor beta chains from one sample, sequenced in a study of T cells in Graves' hyperthyroidism and ophthalmopathy. TCRdb ran MiXCR on the multiplex PCR reads and lists one entry per CDR3 protein. The repertoire consists of around 620,000 distinct CDR3 sequences, with 15% to 20% occurring once and the leading ten covering 3.8%. The sample comprised blood. All receptors come from a woman aged 30 to 39 with Graves' hyperthyroidism. The CDR3 runs from the conserved cysteine through the conserved F or W. D genes are given only for firm matches. Some rows mark clone size as missing; the rest say once, few, many or name a class of expanded clone.

>TRBV11-2|TRBJ2-1|many|TRBD1
TGTGCCAGCAGCTTACGAAGGGACAGGGCCTACAATGAGCAGTTCTTC
CASSLRRDRAYNEQFF
>TRBV6-1|TRBJ1-2|NA|TRBD1
TGTGCCAGCAGACCGGGACAGGGACGTGGCCACACCTTC
CASRPGQGRGHTF
>TRBV7-2|TRBJ2-5|many|NA
TGTGCCAGCAGCTTATGGGATGGCGAAGAGACCCAGTACTTC
CASSLWDGEETQYF
>TRBV24-1|TRBJ2-4|few|NA
TGTGCCACCAGTGATTCGAACACGTACATTCAGTACTTC
CATSDSNTYIQYF
>TRBV7-2|TRBJ2-3|NA|NA
TGTGCCAGCGGGGAATGGCCTCCTCCAGATACGCAGTATTTT
CASGEWPPPDTQYF
>TRBV4-1|TRBJ2-5|NA|TRBD1
TGCGCCAGCAGCCAAACGGGACAGGGGGAGACCCAGTACTTC
CASSQTGQGETQYF
>TRBV30|TRBJ2-3|many|TRBD2
TGTGCCTGGAACAAGCGGGAGTCCCAGTATTTT
CAWNKRESQYF
>TRBV30|TRBJ1-2|NA|NA
TGTGCCGCGGTCGGGGAGATTATTATTGGCTACACCTTC
CAAVGEIIIGYTF
>TRBV9|TRBJ2-1|few|NA
TGTGCCAGCAGCCCATCTGGACTCTACAATGAGCAGTTCTTC
CASSPSGLYNEQFF
>TRBV28|TRBJ1-1|many|NA
TGTGCCACCACCCCCGGGACCTGGAACACTGAAGCTTTCTTT
CATTPGTWNTEAFF
>TRBV11-2|TRBJ2-3|many|NA
TGTGCCAGCAGCTTAAACCCTACAAGTTTGGGCACAGATACGCAGTATTTT
CASSLNPTSLGTDTQYF
>TRBV6-6|TRBJ1-2|few|NA
TGTGCCAGCAGTTACGGGGGGAATACAAACTATGGCTACACCTTC
CASSYGGNTNYGYTF
>TRBV6-2/TRBV6-3|TRBJ1-1|many|NA
TGTGCCAGCAGGCGCCTCACAGCGGAAGCTTTCTTT
CASRRLTAEAFF
>TRBV6-5|TRBJ2-1|many|TRBD2
TGTGCCAGCAGTTACAAGCGGGATAGCTGGAATGAGCAGTTCTTC
CASSYKRDSWNEQFF
>TRBV5-1|TRBJ2-7|many|NA
TGCGCCAGCAGACAGTACGTCTCCTACGAGCAGTACTTC
CASRQYVSYEQYF
>TRBV20-1|TRBJ2-5|few|NA
TGCAGTGCTCGTCCCGGCGGGCTTGAGACCCAGTACTTC
CSARPGGLETQYF
>TRBV27|TRBJ1-5|many|NA
TGTGCCACCTGGGACTTTAATAGCAATCAGCCCCAGCATTTT
CATWDFNSNQPQHF
>TRBV28|TRBJ1-5|NA|NA
TGTGCCAGCAGTTCGGACAGCCTCAATCAGCCCCAGCATTTT
CASSSDSLNQPQHF
>TRBV28|TRBJ2-7|many|NA
TGTGCCAGCTTTAGTTTCGGCGAGCAGTACTTC
CASFSFGEQYF
>TRBV11-2|TRBJ1-5|few|NA
TGTGCCAGCAGCGAACCCGCCGGGGCCCAGCATTTT
CASSEPAGAQHF
>TRBV29-1|TRBJ2-3|many|TRBD2
TGCAGCGTCGCCACGGGAGGTGCAGATACGCAGTATTTT
CSVATGGADTQYF
>TRBV28|TRBJ1-2|few|TRBD1
TGTGCCAGCAGTTTACAGGGGGCGCAGGGCTACACCTTC
CASSLQGAQGYTF
>TRBV28|TRBJ2-3|many|NA
TGTGCCAGCAGTTGGGACGGAGCATCTAGCACAGATACGCAGTATTTT
CASSWDGASSTDTQYF
>TRBV10-3|TRBJ2-2|few|NA
TGTGCCATCAGTGAGGCGGGACAGTTGTTTTTT
CAISEAGQLFF
>TRBV25-1|TRBJ2-7|NA|NA
TGTGCCAGCAGGAGTGGAGGAAACGAGCGGTACTTC
CASRSGGNERYF
>TRBV12-3/TRBV12-4|TRBJ1-4|many|TRBD1
TGTGCCAGCAGTGCCGGGACAGGGGATGAAAAACTGTTTTTT
CASSAGTGDEKLFF
>TRBV7-9|TRBJ2-3|many|TRBD2
TGTGCCAGCAGCTTGGCGAAGAACCTAGCGGGAGGGACCACAGATACGCAGTATTTT
CASSLAKNLAGGTTDTQYF
>TRBV29-1|TRBJ1-2|NA|NA
TGCAGCGTTGAACGGCAGGCGCGCCGGGATGGCTACACCTTC
CSVERQARRDGYTF
>TRBV28|TRBJ2-2|NA|TRBD1
TGTGCCAGCAGCCCGGCCCTAACACAGGGGTCGGTGTTCCTCGCCCTGTTTTTT
CASSPALTQGSVFLALFF